The present T cell receptor beta chain was sequenced within a study of T cells after yellow fever vaccination. Study in general: SMART-Seq v4 Ultra Low Input prepared the low-cell-number fractions.

CDR3 length: 16 amino acids. From germline, CDR1 is LGHNA and CDR2 YSLEER. Trimming took 2 bases from V and 2 from J, leaving 13 bases between them. Remarks on this clonotype: Its antigen remains unknown.

MiXCR, applied by TCRdb to the 5' RACE reads, yields one record per CDR3 protein. The repertoire holds about 370,000 distinct CDR3 sequences, with approximately 10% as singletons. Study-wide results and caveats: Boosting was followed by the reappearance of most primary-vaccination clones (just under 97% CD4, about 90% CD8). Only a minor proportion of clonotypes was detected across both CD4 and CD8 compartments. The secondary T-cell response peaked on day 5, not day 15, but was weaker.

Sequences were derived from PBMCs, sampled on the day of the first yellow fever vaccination. The clonotype originates from a man between 18 and 35 years old who received the YFV17D yellow fever vaccine. This rearrangement joins TRBV4-3 to TRBJ1-3; D is perhaps TRBD1 (5 bases). The CDR3 protein is CASSQSRGQAGNTIYF. For the CDR3, the DNA is TGCGCCAGCAGCCAATCAAGGGGCCAAGCTGGAAACACCATATATTTT.